This T cell receptor beta chain is from a study of blood T cell repertoires in COVID-19. Study-wide context: The United States, Italy and Spain provided the acute and convalescent COVID-19 samples.

Seattle patient enrollment occurred during active infection, with longitudinal follow-up thereafter. Clones were sequenced by immunoSEQ multiplex PCR, and TCRdb holds only the in-frame ones, with some missing. This table holds 150,000 or so clones, approximately 86% found once. CDR3 length: 14 residues. V lost 3 bases, J lost 6 bases, and 14 bases lay in between. Germline V lookup: CDR1 KGHSH, CDR2 LQKENI. Sequencing was performed on peripheral blood. The V call is TRBV18, the J call TRBJ1-1; D might be TRBD1 (6 bases). The sequence came from a man aged 60-69 years with COVID-19, enrolled during active disease. CDR3: CASSPMEQGPEAFF. CDR3 DNA sequence: TGTGCCAGCTCACCGATGGAACAGGGTCCTGAAGCTTTCTTT. Supplemented by reference TRBV18 and TRBJ1-1, the full variable domain reads NAGVMQNPRHLVRRRGQEARLRCSPMKGHSHVYWYRQLPEEGLKFMVYLQKENIIDESGMPKERFSAEFPKEGPSILRIQQVVRGDSAAYFCASSPMEQGPEAFFGQGTRLTVV.